The source of this TCR beta chain is a study of cytomegalovirus exposure and HLA in healthy donors. General study findings and limits: In a later analysis, compared with equally common non-associated chains, HLA-associated beta chains were more expanded.

Details on this clone: Antigen: not known.

The PCR employed 60 Vbeta primers together with 13 Jbeta primers. Profiled with immunoSEQ multiplex PCR; TCRdb holds only in-frame clones, not every one. This sample yields 99,000 or so clones, of which under 80% are seen a single time; 8.6% belongs to the top ten. Between the trimmed V and J ends, which lost 2 bases and 8 bases, there was a span of 4 bases. The CDR3 is 11 amino acids. Germline loops: CDR1 LNHNV, CDR2 YYDKDF (reference sequence). This TCR was recovered from a woman aged 40 to 50 in good health and CMV-seropositive. The V call is TRBV15, the J call TRBJ2-1; D gene uncertain. Sequencing was done on a sample of PBMCs. For the CDR3, the DNA is TGTGCCACCAGCAGACTTTATGAGCAGTTCTTC. This gives the protein CATSRLYEQFF.